The next 20 T cell receptor beta chains were all read from a single sample in a study of blood T cell repertoires in COVID-19 (dated by TCRdb to about 2020). Receptor libraries were prepared by the immunoSEQ multiplex PCR assay. This immuneACCESS table, as held by TCRdb, lists in-frame sequences with V and J called but not all clones. Of the missing ones, under half trace to an unresolved V gene in checked studies; the others have no known cause. Within this sample are about 22,000 clones, with approximately 80% of them counted one time only. The ten largest account for 22% of the sample. The sequenced material came from peripheral blood. These receptors originate from a man older than 75 with active or convalescent COVID-19.

By share, this clone ranks as medium-sized (0.01 to 0.1%). The chain joins TRBV6-5 to TRBJ2-7, with D perhaps TRBD1 (5 bases). This CDR3 has 14 residues. Germline lookup yields CDR1 MNHEY and CDR2 SVGAGI. Trimming shortened V by 6 bases and J by 2 bases, and 14 bases separated the two germline ends. This CDR3 reads CASRSDTVTYEQYF. CDR3 DNA sequence: TGTGCCAGCAGGTCGGACACAGTTACCTACGAGCAGTACTTC.

This rearrangement joins TRBV28 to TRBJ1-2, with 7 nucleotides matching TRBD1. CDR3 length equals 15 residues. V trimming: 10 bases; J trimming: 2 bases; junction bases outside the gene matches: 13. Germline values: CDR1 MDHEN, CDR2 SYDVKM. This CDR3 is CATLLAGQTNYGYTF. The CDR3 nucleotides read TGTGCCACCCTATTGGCGGGACAGACCAACTATGGCTACACCTTC.

This sequence joins TRBV16 and TRBJ2-7; TRBD1 matches 10 bases. CDR1 is KGHSY, CDR2 FQNENV, per germline. Trimming at V came to 3 bases and at J to 5 bases, leaving 4 bases not matched to a gene. The CDR3 has 14 residues. The CDR3 reads CASSQRTGGDEQYF. The CDR3 DNA sequence: TGTGCCAGCAGCCAGCGGACAGGGGGGGACGAGCAGTACTTC.

This clone was seen once. The J gene is TRBJ2-3, the V gene TRBV6-2 or TRBV6-3, with 7 bases fitting TRBD2. Losses at the gene ends were 4 bases for V and 7 bases for J; bases not matched to a gene: 2. Germline V CDR1 and CDR2: MNHEY, SVGEGT. CDR3 length equals 12 residues. The CDR3 DNA is TGTGCCAGCAGTTTGACTAGCAATACGCAGTATTTT. As protein: CASSLTSNTQYF.

V gene TRBV24-1 combines with J gene TRBJ2-1; 7 nucleotides match TRBD2. After removal of 2 bases from V and 0 bases from J, the junction contained 3 bases not matched to a gene. The CDR3 is made up of 16 amino acids. From germline, CDR1 is KGHDR and CDR2 SFDVKD. DNA of the CDR3: TGTGCCACCAGTGATTCGACGGGGGGCTCCTACAATGAGCAGTTCTTC. Protein: CATSDSTGGSYNEQFF.

The chain employs TRBV2 and TRBJ2-7; TRBD2 matches at 16 bases. CDR1 and CDR2 from the germline V gene are SNHLY and FYNNEI. This CDR3 is 17 amino acids long. V dropped 5 bases and J dropped 6; count of bases not matched to a gene: 10. The CDR3 reads CASSPPGLAGGRGEQYF. The CDR3 bases are TGTGCCAGCAGTCCGCCGGGACTAGCGGGGGGGCGGGGCGAGCAGTACTTC.

This clone was seen just once. This sequence joins TRBV30 and TRBJ2-2; the D gene is possibly TRBD2 (6 bases). The CDR3 is 16 amino acids. From germline, CDR1 is GTSNPN and CDR2 SVGIG (reference sequence). V was trimmed by 0 bases and J by 0 bases, leaving 11 bases between them. CDR3 loop: CAWSVWREANTGELFF. The CDR3 bases are TGTGCCTGGAGTGTATGGAGGGAGGCGAACACCGGGGAGCTGTTTTTT.

CDR3 DNA sequence: TGTGCCAGCAGCCGGAACTCGGGAGGTACGCAGTATTTT. The encoded protein is CASSRNSGGTQYF. This sequence joins TRBV14 and TRBJ2-3; TRBD2 matches 7 bases. In germline, CDR1 is SGHDN, CDR2 FVKESK. This CDR3 is built from 13 residues. J lost 8 bases, V lost 4 bases, and 6 bases had no gene match.

The chain couples TRBV22-1 to TRBJ2-3; the D call TRBD1 from the table was never checked on the DNA. TRBV22-1 is a documented pseudogene. CDR3 length: 17 residues. The CDR3 region has the DNA TGTCCTGGGAGCGCACATCGGGGACAGGGGGCCGGAGATACGCAGTATTTT. Its protein is CPGSAHRGQGAGDTQYF.

This clone was seen more than once but under ten times. V is TRBV19 and J is TRBJ2-1; 10 bases map to TRBD1. The trim removed 3 bases at V and 4 bases at J, leaving 9 bases unmatched. Germline V gene sequence: CDR1 LNHDA, CDR2 SQIVND (reference sequence). The CDR3 spans 17 residues. CDR3 residues: CASSIYSTGGVYNEQFF. The CDR3 bases are TGTGCCAGTAGTATCTATTCGACAGGGGGCGTTTACAATGAGCAGTTCTTC. Complete variable domain (other parts from reference TRBV19 and TRBJ2-1): DGGITQSPKYLFRKEGQNVTLSCEQNLNHDAMYWYRQDPGQGLRLIYYSQIVNDFQKGDIAEGYSVSREKKESFPLTVTSAQKNPTAFYLCASSIYSTGGVYNEQFFGPGTRLTVL.

V is TRBV29-1 and J is TRBJ1-4; D is uncertain. CDR3 length equals 12 residues. V dropped 7 bases and J dropped 8 bases, with 14 bases sitting between them. Germline-derived CDR1 and CDR2 are SQVTM and ANQGSEA. The chain's CDR3 is CSAISGGEKLFF. CDR3 in DNA: TGCAGCGCAATATCAGGAGGGGAAAAACTGTTTTTT.

V gene TRBV5-1 combines with J gene TRBJ1-2, with D maybe TRBD1 (6 bases). The CDR3 runs 13 residues. Germline V CDR1 and CDR2: SGHRS, YFSETQ. V was trimmed by 4 bases and J by 7 bases, leaving 14 bases between them. The chain's CDR3 is CASSEGDISGYTF. The CDR3, as DNA: TGCGCCAGCAGCGAGGGGGACATTTCTGGCTACACCTTC.

The V call is TRBV3-1 (or the pseudogene TRBV3-2), the J call TRBJ2-2, with D tentatively TRBD1 (6 bases). Germline CDR1 is LGHDT and CDR2 is YNNKEL (reference sequence). V was cut by 5 bases and J by 3 bases, with 16 bases left in between. CDR3 length equals 16 residues. The CDR3 nucleotides read TGTGCCAGCAGCACCCGGGACACCGCGGACACCGGGGAGCTGTTTTTT. Translation: CASSTRDTADTGELFF.

The chain is built from TRBV3-1 (or the pseudogene TRBV3-2) and TRBJ2-1; 10 bases are shared with TRBD2. Per the germline V gene, CDR1 is LGHDT and CDR2 is YNNKEL (reference sequence). The CDR3 runs to 15 residues. Germline trimming cut 0 bases from V and 15 bases from J; bases unmatched to any gene: 11. The CDR3 sequence: CASSQEASGSHSWFF. The CDR3 nucleotides read TGTGCCAGCAGCCAAGAGGCTAGCGGGAGTCATAGCTGGTTCTTC.

CDR3 sequence (DNA): TGTGCCAGCAGTAAGAATAGCGGGAGCCAAGCCTACGAGCAGTACTTC. It translates to CASSKNSGSQAYEQYF. This chain connects TRBV2 to TRBJ2-7; 9 bases align to TRBD2. Germline trimming cut 5 bases from V and 2 bases from J; bases unmatched to any gene: 10. Germline CDR1 SNHLY, CDR2 FYNNEI. The CDR3 contains 16 residues.

V and J are TRBV30 and TRBJ2-7; 7 bases line up with TRBD1. V lost 2 bases and J lost 9; bases outside the gene matches: 16. Per the germline V gene, CDR1 is GTSNPN and CDR2 is SVGIG (reference sequence). The CDR3 spans 15 residues. CDR3 coding DNA: TGTGCCTGGAGTAACTCCGGGACAGATAGTACGTCGCAGTACTTC. It encodes CAWSNSGTDSTSQYF. The variable domain in full, with the rest retrieved from reference TRBV30 and TRBJ2-7, is SQTIHQWPATLVQPVGSPLSLECTVEGTSNPNLYWYRQAAGRGLQLLFYSVGIGQISSEVPQNLSASRPQDRQFILSSKKLLLSDSGFYLCAWSNSGTDSTSQYFGPGTRLTVT.

The chain combines TRBV18 with TRBJ1-2; D gene ambiguous. CDR1 and CDR2 (germline): KGHSH, LQKENI. The CDR3 contains 15 residues. V was trimmed by 4 bases and J by 3 bases, leaving 15 bases between them. The CDR3, as DNA: TGTGCCAGCTCACTCGACCCCCAACGGGACTATGGCTACACCTTC. This codes for CASSLDPQRDYGYTF.

A single count supports this clone. The V and J genes are TRBV7-2 and TRBJ2-2; TRBD2 matches at 8 bases. The V and J ends lost 5 bases and 7 bases, in that order; junction bases with no gene match: 6. This CDR3 has 14 residues. Per germline, CDR1 SGHTA and CDR2 FQGNSA. The CDR3 reads CASSPERGLGELFF. CDR3 nucleotides: TGTGCCAGCAGCCCGGAGCGGGGGCTCGGGGAGCTGTTTTTT. The full variable domain, with the rest looked up from reference TRBV7-2 and TRBJ2-2, is GAGVSQSPSNKVTEKGKDVELRCDPISGHTALYWYRQSLGQGLEFLIYFQGNSAPDKSGLPSDRFSAERTGGSVSTLTIQRTQQEDSAVYLCASSPERGLGELFFGEGSRLTVL.

This chain connects TRBV30 to TRBJ1-5, with 10 bases identical to TRBD1. Germline V gene sequence: CDR1 GTSNPN, CDR2 SVGIG (reference sequence). CDR3 length: 15 amino acids. V was pared by 3 bases and J by 6 bases, with 8 bases of the junction left unmatched. The DNA for the CDR3 is TGTGCCTGGAGCCCGGGACAGGGGTATGGTCAGCCCCAGCATTTT. It specifies CAWSPGQGYGQPQHF.

The chain has TRBV7-9 and TRBJ2-7; TRBD2 agrees at 10 bases. The CDR3 length is 16 residues. V lost 5 bases and J lost 0; bases outside the gene matches: 7. Germline assignment: CDR1 SEHNR and CDR2 FQNEAQ (reference sequence). CDR3 nucleotides: TGTGCCAGCAGCCCAGGACTAGCGGAAAGCTCCTACGAGCAGTACTTC. Amino acid sequence: CASSPGLAESSYEQYF.